A single sample gave rise to the 3 T cell receptor beta chains below, sequenced in a study of cytomegalovirus exposure and HLA in healthy donors. PCR employed 60 Vbeta and 13 Jbeta primers. TCRdb's table, derived via immunoSEQ multiplex PCR, lists solely in-frame clones and lacks some. In the table there are 130,000 to 150,000 clones, around 70% of which are singletons. Sequencing was performed on PBMCs. All receptors come from a man between 40 and 49 years old in good health and CMV-seronegative.

The chain couples TRBV2 to TRBJ1-5; D unresolved. This CDR3 contains 15 residues. Germline lookup yields CDR1 SNHLY and CDR2 FYNNEI. Trimming shortened V by 5 bases and J by 2 bases, and 13 bases separated the two germline ends. The CDR3 DNA follows: TGTGCCAGCAGTCGGGAGAAGACGGGCAATCAGCCCCAGCATTTT. Amino acids: CASSREKTGNQPQHF.

The chain carries TRBV7-3 and TRBJ2-5; TRBD2 matches at 13 bases. This CDR3 has 16 residues. Germline CDR1 and CDR2: SGHTA and FQGTGA. Trimming cost V 4 bases and J 2 bases; bases outside gene matches: 4. CDR3 sequence (DNA): TGTGCCAGCAGCTGTAGACTAGCGGGGGGACAAGAGACCCAGTACTTC. It is translated as CASSCRLAGGQETQYF.

V is TRBV5-1 and J is TRBJ2-5, with a possible D match to TRBD1 (5 bases). Trimming left V 4 bases short and J 1 base short, with 11 bases between. From germline, CDR1 is SGHRS and CDR2 YFSETQ. This CDR3 spans 14 amino acids. The CDR3 DNA follows: TGCGCCAGCAGCCCTAGACAGACCCAAGAGACCCAGTACTTC. It specifies CASSPRQTQETQYF.